The 31 T cell receptor beta chains listed next were all sequenced from one sample in a study of blood T cell repertoires in COVID-19 (dated by TCRdb to the early 2020s). Library preparation was by the immunoSEQ multiplex PCR assay. Imported from immuneACCESS, the table was reduced by TCRdb to in-frame sequences with V and J called. These copies leave out some clones; in studies compared against another copy, an unresolved V gene accounts for under half, and the cause of the remainder is not known. This sample is represented by some 340,000 clones; 85% to 95% of them were singletons. The leading ten clones occupy almost 4% of the sample. The specimen was PBMCs or T cells enriched from blood (not recorded which). Receptors originate from a woman in her 30s who had been exposed to COVID-19.

This chain links TRBV11-2 with TRBJ2-3; D is perhaps TRBD1 (5 bases). Trimming took 0 bases from V and 3 from J, leaving 7 bases between them. Germline V CDR1 and CDR2: SGHAT, FQNNGV. The CDR3 totals 14 residues. CDR3 residues: CASSLDDRTDTQYF. CDR3 sequence (DNA): TGTGCCAGCAGCTTAGATGACAGAACAGATACGCAGTATTTT.

The V and J genes are TRBV19 and TRBJ1-4; D possibly corresponds to TRBD1 (6 bases). The germline V and J ends were trimmed by 10 bases and 7 bases, with 19 bases remaining between them. Germline CDR1 is LNHDA and CDR2 is SQIVND (reference sequence). This CDR3 has 14 amino acids. The CDR3 protein is CATGPGGGVEKLFF. CDR3 in DNA: TGTGCCACCGGTCCGGGAGGGGGAGTTGAAAAACTGTTTTTT.

The rearrangement links TRBV7-9 to TRBJ1-5, with 7 positions matching TRBD1. V lost 1 base, J lost 1 base, and 10 bases stayed unmatched. The CDR3 has 18 amino acids. The V gene's germline CDR1 is SEHNR and CDR2 FQNEAQ (reference sequence). This CDR3 is CASSLVYQEGASNQPQHF. CDR3 sequence (DNA): TGTGCCAGCAGCTTAGTTTACCAGGAGGGGGCGAGCAATCAGCCCCAGCATTTT.

This clone has just one count. The chain couples TRBV6-2 or TRBV6-3 to TRBJ2-7; D not certain. The CDR3 covers 14 residues. Germline lookup yields CDR1 MNHEY and CDR2 SVGEGT. Trimming removed 2 bases at V and 3 bases at J, with 11 bases between. In nucleotides, the CDR3 is TGTGCCAGCAGTTACGAGGCAGCACGCTACGAGCAGTACTTC. Amino acids: CASSYEAARYEQYF.

V usage is TRBV5-1 and J usage is TRBJ1-2; D call uncertain. V gave up 0 bases and J gave up 5 bases, with 8 bases separating them. From germline, CDR1 is SGHRS and CDR2 YFSETQ. This CDR3 region has 13 residues. The CDR3 loop reads CASSLDGEYGYTF. The DNA for the CDR3 is TGCGCCAGCAGCTTGGACGGAGAATATGGCTACACCTTC.

The chain couples TRBV10-3 to TRBJ1-1; the D gene is possibly TRBD1 (6 bases). Germline CDR1 and CDR2: ENHRY and SYGVKD. V lost 8 bases, J lost 1 base, and 14 bases lay in between. CDR3 size: 14 residues. The CDR3 bases are TGTGCCATCTCAGGGGTGGGGCAGAACACTGAAGCTTTCTTT. Amino acids: CAISGVGQNTEAFF.

This chain connects TRBV2 to TRBJ1-4; D remains ambiguous. CDR3 length: 18 residues. Trimming took off 4 bases at V and 3 bases at J, with 21 bases between the two ends. The germline CDR1 and CDR2 sequences are SNHLY and FYNNEI. CDR3 DNA sequence: TGTGCCAGCAGTGGTACGGGGTCGAGATATGGGGCTAATGAAAAACTGTTTTTT. It codes for CASSGTGSRYGANEKLFF. Looking up the rest from reference TRBV2 and TRBJ1-4 gives the full variable domain: EPEVTQTPSHQVTQMGQEVILRCVPISNHLYFYWYRQILGQKVEFLVSFYNNEISEKSEIFDDQFSVERPDGSNFTLKIRSTKLEDSAMYFCASSGTGSRYGANEKLFFGSGTQLSVL.

The chain employs TRBV12-5 and TRBJ1-1, with 7 positions matching TRBD1. The CDR3 is made up of 15 amino acids. The V and J ends lost 7 bases and 14 bases, in that order; junction bases with no gene match: 22. CDR1 LGHNT and CDR2 FRNRAP come from the germline V gene. Here the CDR3 reads CASVRALGQKSPGFF. In nucleotides, the CDR3 is TGTGCTAGTGTCCGGGCCTTGGGACAGAAGTCCCCGGGGTTCTTT.

The rearrangement links TRBV3-1 (or the pseudogene TRBV3-2) to TRBJ2-1; a possible D gene is TRBD1 (5 bases). Germline loops: CDR1 LGHDT, CDR2 YNNKEL (reference sequence). V lost 4 bases and J lost 7, with 11 bases in between. The CDR3 length is 13 residues. The CDR3 region has the DNA TGTGCCAGCAGCCTAGGGGAACATAATGAGCAGTTCTTC. Translating it yields CASSLGEHNEQFF.

V is TRBV29-1 and J is TRBJ1-2; TRBD1 is a possible D gene (5 bases). V was clipped by 3 bases and J by 3 bases, with 17 bases between them. CDR3 length equals 15 residues. Germline assignment: CDR1 SQVTM and CDR2 ANQGSEA. This CDR3 is CSVELAFRGDYGYTF. CDR3 nucleotide sequence: TGCAGCGTTGAGTTGGCGTTTCGGGGGGACTATGGCTACACCTTC.

The V gene is TRBV20-1, the J gene TRBJ1-1, with D hard to call. Germline CDR1 is DFQATT and CDR2 is SNEGSKA (reference sequence). V was cut by 3 bases and J by 4 bases, with 15 bases left in between. The CDR3 consists of 14 residues. CDR3 amino acids: CSASPGSGSTEAFF. Written as DNA, the CDR3 is TGCAGTGCTAGTCCTGGTAGCGGTAGCACTGAAGCTTTCTTT.

The CDR3 DNA reads as TGTGCCAGCAGCCAAGACCCCCCCAGGCACGGACAGGGTTGGAATGAGCAGTTCTTC. It translates to CASSQDPPRHGQGWNEQFF. This chain connects TRBV4-2 to TRBJ2-1; 8 bases are a match to TRBD1. This CDR3 has 19 amino acids. After removal of 0 bases from V and 7 bases from J, the junction contained 17 bases not matched to a gene. Germline loops: CDR1 LGHNA, CDR2 YNFKEQ.

The CDR3 nucleotides are TGTGCCAGCAGTTCCGAGACCCCGGGGAAACTGTTTTTT. Encoded protein: CASSSETPGKLFF. This rearrangement joins TRBV6-6 to TRBJ1-4; no firm D call. V gave up 4 bases and J gave up 11 bases, with 14 bases separating them. The CDR3 loop spans 13 amino acids. Per germline, CDR1 MNHNY and CDR2 SVGAGI (reference sequence).

This rearrangement joins TRBV11-1 to TRBJ2-7; perhaps TRBD2 as D (5 bases). CDR1 is SGHAT, CDR2 FQDESV, per germline (reference sequence). The V end was cut by 10 bases, the J end by 3 bases, with 19 bases between. The CDR3 length is 14 residues. The CDR3 protein is CATSIPGSSYEQYF. In nucleotides, the CDR3 is TGTGCCACCTCTATACCGGGAAGCAGCTACGAGCAGTACTTC.

The J gene is TRBJ1-2, the V gene TRBV19, with 8 nucleotides matching TRBD1. Germline loops: CDR1 LNHDA, CDR2 SQIVND (reference sequence). The CDR3 has 13 amino acids. J lost 4 bases, V lost 6 bases, and 4 bases had no gene match. The CDR3 DNA sequence: TGTGCCAGTAGGGCCAGGGGGCTCTATGGCTACACCTTC. Residues: CASRARGLYGYTF.

The genes are TRBV5-1 and TRBJ1-1; TRBD1 aligns across 11 bases. Germline trimming cut 4 bases from V and 0 bases from J; bases unmatched to any gene: 8. From germline, CDR1 is SGHRS and CDR2 YFSETQ. CDR3 length: 17 residues. The CDR3 sequence: CASSKRTGGVMNTEAFF. CDR3 sequence (DNA): TGCGCCAGCAGCAAGAGGACAGGGGGCGTCATGAACACTGAAGCTTTCTTT.

This clone occurred once. The chain recombines TRBV6-5 with TRBJ1-5, with D perhaps TRBD1 (5 bases). V dropped 5 bases and J dropped 0 bases, with 11 bases sitting between them. Germline V gene lookup returns CDR1 MNHEY and CDR2 SVGAGI. The CDR3 is 15 amino acids. The CDR3: CASSPTAYSNQPQHF. As DNA, the CDR3 is TGTGCCAGCAGTCCGACAGCTTATAGCAATCAGCCCCAGCATTTT.

V and J are TRBV7-9 and TRBJ2-1, with D tentatively TRBD2 (6 bases). Germline CDR1 is SEHNR and CDR2 is FQNEAQ (reference sequence). The V end lost 4 bases, the J end lost 5 bases, and 12 bases lay between the germline ends. This CDR3 is built from 14 residues. The DNA of the CDR3 is TGTGCCAGCAGCTGGAGGCGGGGTAACAATGAGCAGTTCTTC. It yields the protein CASSWRRGNNEQFF.

Only one count was recorded for this clone. The V call is TRBV7-9, the J call TRBJ1-3; 7 bases map to TRBD1. Germline V CDR1 and CDR2: SEHNR, FQNEAQ (reference sequence). The CDR3 length is 16 residues. After removal of 4 bases from V and 3 bases from J, the junction contained 9 bases not matched to a gene. CDR3 coding DNA: TGTGCCAGCAGCTCACCCGACAGGGTAGATGGAAACACCATATATTTT. As protein: CASSSPDRVDGNTIYF.

The J gene is TRBJ1-5, the V gene TRBV27, with D perhaps TRBD1 (6 bases). V was cut by 5 bases and J by 5 bases, with 16 bases left in between. Germline CDR1 and CDR2: MNHEY and SMNVEV (reference sequence). The CDR3 length is 15 residues. The CDR3 region has the DNA TGTGCCAGCAGTATCACAGGGTTTAGTTATCAGCCCCAGCATTTT. Translating gives CASSITGFSYQPQHF.

This clone was seen a few times. This sequence joins TRBV5-6 and TRBJ1-5; tentatively, D is TRBD1 (6 bases). This CDR3 is built from 14 residues. Germline values: CDR1 SGHDT, CDR2 YYEEEE. Deletions cut 0 bases from V and 6 bases from J, with 10 bases between. CDR3 residues: CASSLGTDGQPQHF. In nucleotides, the CDR3 is TGTGCCAGCAGCTTGGGGACAGACGGTCAGCCCCAGCATTTT.

For this clone: Since no conserved phenylalanine or tryptophan closes the CDR3, a read error is the likely cause. No DNA is shown, since the ends of the CDR3 on it are uncertain; the CDR3 is the one TCRdb lists. This sequence joins TRBV10-3 and TRBJ1-2. Germline CDR1 is ENHRY and CDR2 is SYGVKD. From its first to its last residue, the CDR3 has 8 amino acids. The CDR3 spells CAIPKSVV.

The chain is built from TRBV11-3 and TRBJ2-1; D is unresolved. The CDR3 extends over 16 amino acids. CDR1 and CDR2 (germline): SGHNT, YENEEA. Trimming took off 6 bases at V and 6 bases at J, with 21 bases between the two ends. CDR3 loop: CASSFKSTPPLNEQFF. In nucleotides, the CDR3 is TGTGCCAGCAGTTTTAAATCTACGCCCCCACTCAATGAGCAGTTCTTC.

The chain is built from TRBV29-1 and TRBJ1-1; D is uncertain. The V end was cut by 4 bases, the J end by 5 bases, with 14 bases between. CDR3 length: 13 residues. Per the germline V gene, CDR1 is SQVTM and CDR2 is ANQGSEA. CDR3 region: CSVVLTVMTEAFF. The CDR3 DNA sequence: TGCAGCGTTGTGCTCACAGTTATGACTGAAGCTTTCTTT.

The V and J genes are TRBV6-5 and TRBJ1-2; D is unresolved. The CDR3 has 14 amino acids. Germline values: CDR1 MNHEY, CDR2 SVGAGI. Deletions cut 6 bases from V and 7 bases from J, with 18 bases between. CDR3 sequence: CASRLTPLEGGYTF. As DNA, the CDR3 is TGTGCCAGCAGACTGACTCCGTTGGAGGGTGGCTACACCTTC.

This rearrangement joins TRBV28 to TRBJ1-5; D is unclear. This CDR3 contains 15 residues. Trimming took 4 bases from V and 3 from J, leaving 13 bases between them. CDR1 is MDHEN and CDR2 is SYDVKM in the germline V gene. The CDR3 reads CASSSVWAPNQPQHF. CDR3 DNA sequence: TGTGCCAGCAGTTCCGTATGGGCACCCAATCAGCCCCAGCATTTT.

This CDR3 reads CASSADRGNTIYF. CDR3 sequence (DNA): TGTGCCAGCAGTGCAGACAGGGGAAACACCATATATTTT. V gene TRBV2 combines with J gene TRBJ1-3; D possibly corresponds to TRBD1 (6 bases). CDR3 length: 13 amino acids. V dropped 4 bases and J dropped 4 bases, with 8 bases sitting between them. Germline loops: CDR1 SNHLY, CDR2 FYNNEI.

This chain uses TRBV11-2 with TRBJ1-1; 9 bases align to TRBD1. V lost 3 bases and J lost 9; bases outside the gene matches: 5. From germline, CDR1 is SGHAT and CDR2 FQNNGV. The CDR3 has 13 amino acids. The CDR3 loop reads CASSFWGTGKAFF. CDR3 DNA: TGTGCCAGCAGCTTTTGGGGGACAGGGAAAGCTTTCTTT. Supplemented by reference TRBV11-2 and TRBJ1-1, the full variable domain reads EAGVAQSPRYKIIEKRQSVAFWCNPISGHATLYWYQQILGQGPKLLIQFQNNGVVDDSQLPKDRFSAERLKGVDSTLKIQPAKLEDSAVYLCASSFWGTGKAFFGQGTRLTVV.

In its sample, this clone was seen once. This sequence joins TRBV3-1 (or the pseudogene TRBV3-2) and TRBJ2-2, with TRBD2 matching 7 bases. V trimming: 4 bases; J trimming: 4 bases; junction bases outside the gene matches: 9. Germline V gene lookup returns CDR1 LGHDT and CDR2 YNNKEL (reference sequence). The CDR3 totals 16 residues. The CDR3 here is CASSRGGAATTGELFF. The CDR3, as DNA: TGTGCCAGCAGCCGCGGGGGAGCGGCTACCACCGGGGAGCTGTTTTTT.

The chain couples TRBV4-2 to TRBJ1-3; 9 bases agree with TRBD1. V was pared by 1 base and J by 2 bases, with 6 bases of the junction left unmatched. Per germline, CDR1 LGHNA and CDR2 YNFKEQ. The CDR3 is 17 amino acids. CDR3 sequence reads: CASSQAGTGTAGNTIYF. CDR3 coding DNA: TGTGCCAGCAGCCAAGCTGGGACAGGGACGGCTGGAAACACCATATATTTT.

The V and J genes are TRBV30 and TRBJ2-3, with 10 bases lining up with TRBD1. CDR1 is GTSNPN and CDR2 is SVGIG in the germline V gene (reference sequence). The CDR3 has 13 residues. J was trimmed by 2 bases and V by 7 bases; bases with no gene match: 3. The CDR3: CALTGGNTDTQYF. DNA of the CDR3: TGTGCCTTGACAGGGGGCAACACAGATACGCAGTATTTT.